The source of this T cell receptor beta chain is a study of blood T cell repertoires in COVID-19. Study-level background: Some COVID-19 samples were acute and others convalescent; all came from the United States, Italy and Spain. Sources were T cells, B-cell-depleted T cells, or PBMCs; the material itself was cDNA or gDNA.

Trimming took 8 bases from V and 0 from J; bases not matched to a gene: 14. The CDR3 extends over 18 amino acids. Germline CDR1 KGHSY, CDR2 FQNENV. Authors' methods: Nucleated cell counts were estimated from reference gene primer amplification. Some clones are missing from TCRdb's copy, which holds only in-frame ones; the method was immunoSEQ multiplex PCR. V and J calls and clone size are given by that table; D and trimming were obtained from the DNA. The repertoire holds a few hundred thousand clones, with around 88% as singletons. This sequence originates from a woman between 45 and 65 years old with acute or convalescent COVID-19. The chain is built from TRBV16 and TRBJ1-3, with 9 positions matching TRBD1. Sequencing input: peripheral blood. CDR3 sequence (DNA): TGTGCCAGCTCCCAGTCTGGGACAGGGCTCGGCTCTGGAAACACCATATATTTT. As protein: CASSQSGTGLGSGNTIYF.